This T cell receptor (beta chain) emerged from a study of blood T cell repertoires in COVID-19. Study as a whole: Sample material is recorded as cDNA or gDNA derived from T cells, B-cell-depleted T cells, or PBMCs.

Ten or more counts support this clone. In the original processing: Researchers report that nucleated cell counts were estimated from reference gene primer amplification. Some clones are missing from TCRdb's copy, which holds only in-frame ones; the method was immunoSEQ multiplex PCR. V and J calls and clone size come straight from that table; D and trimming were deduced from the DNA. The profile shows roughly 180,000 clones, 86% of them singletons. Sequenced: peripheral blood. The sequence was obtained from a man aged 18 to 29 with acute or convalescent COVID-19.

Here the CDR3 DNA reads TGTGCCAGCAGTGACTCGGCCGGGGGGGCGGGTGAGCAGTTCTTC. It is translated as CASSDSAGGAGEQFF. The gene calls are TRBV6-4 and TRBJ2-1, with 8 nucleotides matching TRBD2. Germline CDR1 is MRHNA and CDR2 is SNTAGT. This CDR3 is 15 amino acids long. With 0 bases clipped from V and 9 bases from J, the junction kept 7 bases outside the gene matches.